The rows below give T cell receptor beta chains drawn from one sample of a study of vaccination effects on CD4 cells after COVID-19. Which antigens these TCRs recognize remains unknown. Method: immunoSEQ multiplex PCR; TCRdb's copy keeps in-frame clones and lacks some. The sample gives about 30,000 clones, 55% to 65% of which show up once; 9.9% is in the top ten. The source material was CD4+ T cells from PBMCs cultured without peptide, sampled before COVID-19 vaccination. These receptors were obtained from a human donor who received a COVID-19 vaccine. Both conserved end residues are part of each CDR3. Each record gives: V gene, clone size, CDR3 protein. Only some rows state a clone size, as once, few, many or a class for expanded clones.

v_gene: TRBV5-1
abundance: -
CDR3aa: CASSSQTGVLNTEAFF

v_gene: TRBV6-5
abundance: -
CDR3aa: CASTPNRGSSYEQYF

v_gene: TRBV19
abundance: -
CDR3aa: CASSVQVLENTEAFF

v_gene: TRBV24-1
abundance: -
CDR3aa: CATSDAGTKNTGELFF

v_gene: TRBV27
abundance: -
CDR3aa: CASNKRALNTEAFF

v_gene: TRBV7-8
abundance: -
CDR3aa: CASSLAGEGLAGLSTDTQYF

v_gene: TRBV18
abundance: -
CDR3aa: CASSPQGRSGNTIYF

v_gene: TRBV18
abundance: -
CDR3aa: CASSPSRTNEKLFF

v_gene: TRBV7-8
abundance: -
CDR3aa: CASTNGMNTEAFF

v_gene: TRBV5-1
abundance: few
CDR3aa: CASSLGREAYNEQFF

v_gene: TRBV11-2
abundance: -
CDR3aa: CASQFSGANVLTF

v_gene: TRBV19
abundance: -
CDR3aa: CASRAQSNTEAFF

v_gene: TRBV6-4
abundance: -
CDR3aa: CANFDWTGPYGYTF

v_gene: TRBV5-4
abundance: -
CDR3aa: CASSSVPGQGKPQHF

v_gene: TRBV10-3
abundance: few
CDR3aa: CAVGTSGMADTQYF

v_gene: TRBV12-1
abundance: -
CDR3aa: CASTLRAVRVGF

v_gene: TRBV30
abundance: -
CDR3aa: CAWSPRPGELFF

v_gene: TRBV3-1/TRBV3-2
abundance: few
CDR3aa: CASSQGHSSGNTIYF

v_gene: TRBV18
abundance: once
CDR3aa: CASSPGLAGEQYF

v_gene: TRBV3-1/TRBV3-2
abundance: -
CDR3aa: CASSFPGLAGGEETQYF

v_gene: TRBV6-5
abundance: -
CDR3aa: CASPPPSSYEQYF

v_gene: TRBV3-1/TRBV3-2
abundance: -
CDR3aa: CASSQWQGDEKLFF

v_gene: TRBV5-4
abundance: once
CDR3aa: CASSLASGYGYTF

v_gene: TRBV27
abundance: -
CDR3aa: CASSFWSQGGNEQFF

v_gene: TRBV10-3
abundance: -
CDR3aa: CAISEGQGVNYGYTF

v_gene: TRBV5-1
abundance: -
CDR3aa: CASSPASGGYTDTQYF

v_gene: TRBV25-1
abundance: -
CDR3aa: CASSDGHRAYEQYF

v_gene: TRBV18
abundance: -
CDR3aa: CASSPGLALNNEQFF

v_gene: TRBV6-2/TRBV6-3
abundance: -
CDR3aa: CASSYEGLGETQYF

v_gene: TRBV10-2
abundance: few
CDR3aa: CASSETGGGNQPQHF

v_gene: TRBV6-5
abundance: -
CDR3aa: CASSYSAGWGTEAFF

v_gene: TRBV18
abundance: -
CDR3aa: CASSPWRRDTLDEKLFF

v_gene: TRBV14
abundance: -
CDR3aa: CASAAHGNTEAFF

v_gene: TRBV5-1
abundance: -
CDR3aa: CASRGLAGVFLDEQFF

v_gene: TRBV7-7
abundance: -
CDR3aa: CASSLGGSGGDTQYF

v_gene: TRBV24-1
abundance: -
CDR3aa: CATSAPDRYYGYTF

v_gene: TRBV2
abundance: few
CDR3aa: CASSEALGRAWGQETQYF